This is a list of T cell receptor beta chains from one sample in a study of human T cells and chemical hapten exposure. TCRdb used MiXCR to reprocess the RACE reads, holding one entry per CDR3 protein. This sample carries about 360,000 distinct CDR3 sequences, about 4.4% of them seen once, and the ten largest clones take under 3%. The specimen comprised whole blood, sampled in connection with sensitization to the hapten diphenylcyclopropenone (DPC). The receptors were sampled from a woman aged 50 to 60 with alopecia areata. Some clones in this sample may be carry-over from other donors' samples. Both conserved end residues are part of each CDR3. Fields, in order: clone size, D gene, J gene, V gene, CDR3 DNA, CDR3 protein. The D gene is left open where the match is weak. Only some rows state a clone size, as once, few, many or a class for expanded clones.

many | - | TRBJ2-2 | TRBV6-5 | TGTGCCAGCAGCCAATCCATCTGGAGAACCGGGGAGCTGTTTTTT | CASSQSIWRTGELFF
many | - | TRBJ1-1 | TRBV12-3/TRBV12-4 | TGTGCCAGCAGGTGGACAGACAACACTGAAGCTTTCTTT | CASRWTDNTEAFF
many | - | TRBJ2-1 | TRBV6-5 | TGTGCCAGCAGTTACTCAACCTACAATGAGCAGTTCTTC | CASSYSTYNEQFF
- | - | TRBJ1-3 | TRBV12-3/TRBV12-4 | TGTGCCAGCAGTTTAGAGGTCCAGTTGAGCTCTGGAAACACCATATATTTT | CASSLEVQLSSGNTIYF
- | - | TRBJ1-2 | TRBV15 | TGTGCCATCGCCGAAGGAAACTATGGCTACACCTTC | CAIAEGNYGYTF
many | - | TRBJ1-5 | TRBV29-1 | TGCAGCGTTGGGGGATCGGGGCAGCCCCAGCATTTT | CSVGGSGQPQHF
many | - | TRBJ2-3 | TRBV24-1 | TGTGCCACCAGTGAAGGCTCGGGTACGCAGTATTTT | CATSEGSGTQYF
many | - | TRBJ2-2 | TRBV28 | TGTGCCAGCAGTCCCTCCGCGGGGGCGGGCACCGGGGAGCTGTTTTTT | CASSPSAGAGTGELFF
many | - | TRBJ2-3 | TRBV11-2 | TGTGCCAGCAGCTTAAGGGACATGAGCACAGATACGCAGTATTTT | CASSLRDMSTDTQYF
many | TRBD2 | TRBJ2-3 | TRBV5-1 | TGCGCCAGCAGCTCCTTGCCGGGACTAGCGAGCACAGATACGCAGTATTTT | CASSSLPGLASTDTQYF
many | TRBD1 | TRBJ2-7 | TRBV20-1 | TGCAGTGCTAGAGGTCGACAGGGAACTGGTTACGAGCAGTACTTC | CSARGRQGTGYEQYF
- | - | TRBJ1-4 | TRBV5-1 | TGCGCCAGCAGCTTGGGTCAGGCCGACGGTGAAAAACTGTTTTTT | CASSLGQADGEKLFF
- | TRBD2 | TRBJ2-3 | TRBV7-2 | TGTACCAGCAGCCAGGGACTAGCGGGTTCTAGCACAGATACGCAGTATTTT | CTSSQGLAGSSTDTQYF
many | - | TRBJ1-2 | TRBV29-1 | TGCAGCGTTGAAGATGCCGCAGGGATCTATGGCTACACCTTC | CSVEDAAGIYGYTF
many | - | TRBJ1-5 | TRBV12-3/TRBV12-4 | TGTGCCAGCAGTTTTTCCGCAGCCTACAATCAGCCCCAGCATTTT | CASSFSAAYNQPQHF
few | - | TRBJ2-2 | TRBV24-1 | TGTGCCACCAGTCCCGGGACTGCGAACACCGGGGAGCTGTTTTTT | CATSPGTANTGELFF
many | TRBD1 | TRBJ1-3 | TRBV30 | TGTGCCTGGAGTGCCGGGACAGGGGGCTTCGGAAACACCATATATTTT | CAWSAGTGGFGNTIYF
- | - | TRBJ1-6 | TRBV9 | TGTGCCAGCAGCCCGAGGGAGGCAGTTAATTCACCCCTCCACTTT | CASSPREAVNSPLHF